One and the same sample provided the 26 T cell receptor beta chains below, sequenced in a study of shared clonotypes between healthy human individuals. Profiling relied on immunoSEQ multiplex PCR, and the TCRdb table lists in-frame clones only, not all of them. The sample lists millions of clones; about 95% were seen once. CD45RO-negative, CCR7-positively selected cells formed the naive CD8 fraction, excluding terminally differentiated effector memory CD45RA+ cells. The sequencing sample was made of naive CD8+ T cells sorted from blood. Receptors originate from a man aged 18 to 30 in good health.

The chain combines TRBV29-1 with TRBJ2-7, with D possibly being TRBD1 (5 bases). V was clipped by 7 bases and J by 5 bases, with 12 bases between them. The CDR3 has 11 residues. Germline CDR1 is SQVTM and CDR2 is ANQGSEA. As DNA, the CDR3 is TGCAGCGGACTCCAGGGTGACGAGCAGTACTTC. It translates to CSGLQGDEQYF.

The CDR3 here is CASPTGSSYNEQFF. The CDR3 DNA follows: TGTGCCAGTCCTACAGGGAGCTCCTACAATGAGCAGTTCTTC. The V gene is TRBV7-9, the J gene TRBJ2-1, with D possibly being TRBD1 (6 bases). Trimming pared 9 bases from V and 0 bases from J, leaving 12 bases between. Germline values: CDR1 SEHNR, CDR2 FQNEAQ (reference sequence). The CDR3 covers 14 residues.

The chain has TRBV27 and TRBJ2-7; D may be TRBD1 (5 bases). The V end was cut by 2 bases, the J end by 3 bases, with 14 bases between. The CDR3 covers 15 residues. Germline loops: CDR1 MNHEY, CDR2 SMNVEV (reference sequence). CDR3 loop: CASSLQGGKFYEQYF. The CDR3 DNA is TGTGCCAGCAGTTTACAGGGTGGCAAATTCTACGAGCAGTACTTC.

The CDR3 protein is CASSFLPSGHEQFF. CDR3 DNA sequence: TGTGCCAGCAGCTTCCTACCCTCTGGCCATGAGCAGTTCTTC. The chain uses TRBV7-8 and TRBJ2-1; no firm D call. V lost 3 bases and J lost 8, with 14 bases in between. The CDR3 is 14 residues long. Germline CDR1 reads SGHVS; CDR2 reads FQNEAQ. Full variable domain (rest looked up from reference TRBV7-8 and TRBJ2-1): GAGVSQSPRYKVAKRGQDVALRCDPISGHVSLFWYQQALGQGPEFLTYFQNEAQLDKSGLPSDRFFAERPEGSVSTLKIQRTQQEDSAVYLCASSFLPSGHEQFFGPGTRLTVL.

Comment on this clone: The junction and the germline gene differ at one end; a read error may be behind it. CDR3 sequence reads: CASSLRDGQGTDSQYF. The CDR3 DNA reads as TGTGCCAGCAGTTTACGGGATGGACAGGGCACAGATTCGCAGTATTTT. The J gene is TRBJ2-3, the V gene TRBV27, with 8 bases lining up with TRBD1. The CDR3 runs to 16 residues. Germline-derived CDR1 and CDR2 are MNHEY and SMNVEV (reference sequence).

The chain employs TRBV5-6 and TRBJ1-6; 11 bases are a match to TRBD1. Unmatched junction bases numbered 5, after V lost 4 bases and J lost 8 bases. Per germline, CDR1 SGHDT and CDR2 YYEEEE. The CDR3 is made up of 15 amino acids. CDR3 coding DNA: TGTGCCAGCAGCCCTGGACAGGGGGCCTATTCACCCCTCCACTTT. The encoded protein is CASSPGQGAYSPLHF.

This rearrangement joins TRBV25-1 to TRBJ2-7, with 8 bases matching TRBD1. The CDR3 sequence is 15 residues long. Germline trimming cut 1 base from V and 2 bases from J; bases unmatched to any gene: 4. Per germline, CDR1 MGHDK and CDR2 SYGVNS. In DNA, the CDR3 is TGTGCCAGCAGTGAATCCCGGGACAGGACCTACGAGCAGTACTTC. As protein: CASSESRDRTYEQYF.

The chain's CDR3 is CSVGTGEGSYNEQFF. The DNA of the CDR3 is TGCAGCGTTGGGACAGGGGAGGGTTCCTACAATGAGCAGTTCTTC. V gene TRBV29-1 combines with J gene TRBJ2-1; 9 bases agree with TRBD1. Germline CDR1 reads SQVTM; CDR2 reads ANQGSEA. V shed 4 bases, J shed 1 base, and the junction held 5 bases outside the gene matches. This CDR3 spans 15 amino acids.

The chain couples TRBV4-1 to TRBJ2-1; 7 bases fit TRBD1. The CDR3 is made up of 17 amino acids. V lost 2 bases, J lost 8 bases, and 15 bases stayed unmatched. The germline gives CDR1 MGHRA, CDR2 YSYEKL. The chain's CDR3 is CASSQSGGRGWLDEQFF. The CDR3 nucleotides read TGCGCCAGCAGCCAAAGTGGGGGCAGGGGGTGGTTAGATGAGCAGTTCTTC.

The chain couples TRBV30 to TRBJ2-5; D gene uncertain. There are 13 residues in the CDR3. Germline V gene lookup returns CDR1 GTSNPN and CDR2 SVGIG (reference sequence). The V gene lost 3 bases and the J gene lost 4 bases, with 12 bases spanning the gap. As DNA, the CDR3 is TGTGCCTGGAGCTTAGAAGGGCGAGAGACCCAGTACTTC. Its protein is CAWSLEGRETQYF.

V is TRBV28 and J is TRBJ1-1, with D perhaps TRBD1 (6 bases). The length of the CDR3 is 18 residues. CDR1 is MDHEN, CDR2 SYDVKM, per germline. The V gene lost 7 bases and the J gene lost 0 bases, with 24 bases spanning the gap. CDR3 sequence reads: CASTPPRGFQGMNTEAFF. As DNA, the CDR3 is TGTGCCAGCACCCCCCCTCGGGGCTTTCAGGGGATGAACACTGAAGCTTTCTTT.

The chain recombines TRBV2 with TRBJ1-5, with D maybe TRBD1 (6 bases). The CDR3 covers 14 residues. V lost 1 base and J 6 bases, leaving 10 bases between the germline ends. Germline-derived CDR1 and CDR2 are SNHLY and FYNNEI. CDR3 sequence (DNA): TGTGCCAGCAGTGAAGGAGGGGGAAGTCAGCCCCAGCATTTT. Translation: CASSEGGGSQPQHF.

This clone was seen a handful of times. The chain has TRBV11-3 and TRBJ2-1, with TRBD2 identical over 10 bases. The V gene's germline CDR1 is SGHNT and CDR2 YENEEA. Trimming removed 4 bases from V and 2 bases from J; junction bases left unmatched: 2. The length of the CDR3 is 15 residues. CDR3 amino acids: CASSSSGGAYNEQFF. As DNA, the CDR3 is TGTGCCAGCAGCTCCAGCGGGGGGGCCTACAATGAGCAGTTCTTC.

The J gene is TRBJ1-2, the V gene TRBV6-5; the D is unclear. Germline V gene sequence: CDR1 MNHEY, CDR2 SVGAGI. The CDR3 contains 16 residues. The germline V and J ends were trimmed by 0 bases and 2 bases, with 13 bases remaining between them. CDR3 sequence (DNA): TGTGCCAGCAGTTACTCGGTCGGCGGGAGGAACTATGGCTACACCTTC. Its translation is CASSYSVGGRNYGYTF.

V and J are TRBV27 and TRBJ2-7, with no clear D. Germline V gene lookup returns CDR1 MNHEY and CDR2 SMNVEV (reference sequence). V was cut by 3 bases and J by 2 bases, with 8 bases left in between. This CDR3 comprises 13 residues. The DNA for the CDR3 is TGTGCCAGCAGTTTCTCCCCGGCCTACGAGCAGTACTTC. It translates to CASSFSPAYEQYF.

The chain couples TRBV29-1 to TRBJ2-7; D not resolved. Trimming cost V 3 bases and J 2 bases, with 11 bases left between them. The CDR3 has 13 amino acids. Germline V CDR1 and CDR2: SQVTM, ANQGSEA. Here the CDR3 DNA reads TGCAGCGTTGATGCCGCTCATCCCTACGAGCAGTACTTC. As protein: CSVDAAHPYEQYF.

This sequence joins TRBV25-1 and TRBJ2-5, with 10 bases aligning to TRBD2. The junction had 8 bases not matched to a gene; V was cut back by 3 bases and J by 1 base. Looked up from germline, CDR1 is MGHDK and CDR2 is SYGVNS. CDR3 size: 17 residues. CDR3 sequence (DNA): TGTGCCAGCAGTGAGTCTCTAGCGGGGGCTATCCAAGAGACCCAGTACTTC. Translation: CASSESLAGAIQETQYF.

The chain couples TRBV6-1 to TRBJ2-7; D may be TRBD1 (6 bases). Germline CDR1 reads MNHNS; CDR2 reads SASEGT. Trimming took off 3 bases at V and 4 bases at J, with 19 bases between the two ends. There are 16 residues in the CDR3. The CDR3 nucleotides are TGTGCCAGCAGTGACAGCTTTGGGCAGGGGCTGTACGAGCAGTACTTC. Translating it yields CASSDSFGQGLYEQYF.

This chain joins TRBV6-5 and TRBJ2-5; TRBD1 agrees at 8 bases. CDR3 size: 14 residues. Germline CDR1 is MNHEY and CDR2 is SVGAGI. Trimming removed 4 bases from V and 5 bases from J; junction bases left unmatched: 6. In nucleotides, the CDR3 is TGTGCCAGCAGTTTGTCAGGGGGCAGGGAGACCCAGTACTTC. Amino acids: CASSLSGGRETQYF.

The J gene is TRBJ1-3, the V gene TRBV28; 9 bases are a match to TRBD1. V shed 6 bases, J shed 2 bases, and the junction held 8 bases outside the gene matches. The CDR3 has 16 residues. Germline-derived CDR1 and CDR2 are MDHEN and SYDVKM. Written as DNA, the CDR3 is TGTGCCAGCAGCTACTACAGGGGGCAAACTGGAAACACCATATATTTT. It encodes CASSYYRGQTGNTIYF.

The chain combines TRBV15 with TRBJ1-5; maybe TRBD1 (6 bases). The CDR3 contains 14 residues. Per germline, CDR1 LNHNV and CDR2 YYDKDF (reference sequence). The germline V and J ends were trimmed by 3 bases and 3 bases, with 9 bases remaining between them. This CDR3 is CATSSSGVNQPQHF. CDR3 sequence (DNA): TGTGCCACCAGCAGTTCAGGGGTCAATCAGCCCCAGCATTTT.

The chain links TRBV14 to TRBJ1-4, with 8 bases that match TRBD1. The CDR3 is made up of 17 amino acids. The V and J ends lost 0 bases and 4 bases, in that order; junction bases with no gene match: 7. Germline V gene sequence: CDR1 SGHDN, CDR2 FVKESK. The CDR3 sequence is CASSQDRGLALNEKLFF. CDR3 DNA: TGTGCCAGCAGCCAAGACAGGGGGCTCGCCCTTAATGAAAAACTGTTTTTT. Based on the CDR3 plus reference TRBV14 and TRBJ1-4, the full variable domain is EAGVTQFPSHSVIEKGQTVTLRCDPISGHDNLYWYRRVMGKEIKFLLHFVKESKQDESGMPNNRFLAERTGGTYSTLKVQPAELEDSGVYFCASSQDRGLALNEKLFFGSGTQLSVL.

The rearrangement joins TRBV5-8 to TRBJ2-5; 9 bases are shared with TRBD1. The CDR3 loop spans 14 amino acids. V trimming: 9 bases; J trimming: 4 bases; junction bases outside the gene matches: 10. The germline CDR1 and CDR2 sequences are SGHTS and YDEGEE. The CDR3 nucleotides are TGTGCCACCCGGGACAGGGAACCGGCAGAGACCCAGTACTTC. This sequence encodes CATRDREPAETQYF.

The chain couples TRBV7-9 to TRBJ2-1, with D possibly TRBD2 on 6 matching bases. The germline V and J ends were trimmed by 5 bases and 6 bases, with 17 bases remaining between them. CDR3 length equals 15 residues. Looked up from germline, CDR1 is SEHNR and CDR2 is FQNEAQ (reference sequence). This CDR3 is CASSPPPGTGNEQFF. The CDR3, as DNA: TGTGCCAGCAGCCCCCCTCCCGGGACTGGCAATGAGCAGTTCTTC.

Note on this clone: Other DNA variants within this sample encode the same CDR3. The chain uses TRBV19 and TRBJ2-7; 8 bases agree with TRBD1. CDR1 and CDR2 from the germline V gene are LNHDA and SQIVND (reference sequence). Losses at the gene ends were 5 bases for V and 3 bases for J; bases not matched to a gene: 3. CDR3 length: 13 amino acids. CDR3 nucleotide sequence: TGTGCCAGTAGTTTTGGACAGGGCTACGAGCAGTACTTC. Protein sequence: CASSFGQGYEQYF. Drawing the rest from reference TRBV19 and TRBJ2-7, the complete variable domain is DGGITQSPKYLFRKEGQNVTLSCEQNLNHDAMYWYRQDPGQGLRLIYYSQIVNDFQKGDIAEGYSVSREKKESFPLTVTSAQKNPTAFYLCASSFGQGYEQYFGPGTRLTVT.

This chain joins TRBV9 and TRBJ2-6; 7 bases are a match to TRBD2. Trimming cost V 4 bases and J 0 bases; bases outside gene matches: 4. The germline V gene encodes CDR1 SGDLS and CDR2 YYNGEE. This CDR3 is built from 16 residues. CDR3 nucleotide sequence: TGTGCCAGCAGCCCAGCGGGGTTCTCTGGGGCCAACGTCCTGACTTTC. This encodes CASSPAGFSGANVLTF.